A selection of T cell receptor beta chains follows, all from one sample in a study of HIV-infected patients and healthy controls. TCRdb reanalysed the 5' RACE reads using MiXCR and keeps one entry per CDR3 protein. Among some 10,000 distinct CDR3 sequences listed, over 7% were seen once. Sequencing input: blood. These receptors all come from an adult in good health. Each CDR3 is given with its conserved first and last residue. A D gene is named only where the DNA matches it firmly. Clone size appears in some rows only: once, few, many, or a class for an expanded clone.

v_gene	j_gene	d_gene	len	abundance	CDR3aa	CDR3nt
TRBV6-2/TRBV6-3	TRBJ2-1	TRBD1	14	few	CASSYFNRGNEQFF	TGTGCCAGCAGTTATTTCAACAGGGGGAATGAGCAGTTCTTC
TRBV24-1	TRBJ1-1	-	13	medium-sized	CATSDLAGDEAFF	TGTGCCACCAGTGATTTGGCGGGAGACGAAGCTTTCTTT
TRBV7-9	TRBJ1-3	-	13	many	CASGGGAGNTIYF	TGTGCCAGCGGAGGGGGTGCTGGAAACACCATATATTTT
TRBV5-4	TRBJ2-5	-	14	-	CASSFRDGEETQYF	TGTGCCAGCAGCTTCAGGGACGGAGAAGAGACCCAGTACTTC
TRBV7-8	TRBJ2-5	TRBD1	16	-	CASSLVGNRGLETQYF	TGTGCCAGCAGCTTAGTGGGGAACAGGGGGCTTGAGACCCAGTACTTC
TRBV15	TRBJ2-1	-	14	many	CATSRDSTGHEQFF	TGTGCCACCAGCAGAGATTCTACGGGGCATGAGCAGTTCTTC
TRBV30	TRBJ2-7	-	11	many	CAVLSSYEQYF	TGTGCCGTTCTCTCCTCCTACGAGCAGTACTTC
TRBV7-2	TRBJ1-2	-	14	few	CASSLKAEGYGYTF	TGTGCCAGCAGCTTAAAAGCGGAGGGGTATGGCTACACCTTC
TRBV5-1	TRBJ2-1	-	14	medium-sized	CASSLWRGNDEQFF	TGCGCCAGCAGCTTATGGCGTGGGAACGATGAGCAGTTCTTC
TRBV6-6	TRBJ1-4	-	11	many	CASSYGEKLFF	TGTGCCAGCAGTTACGGTGAAAAACTGTTTTTT
TRBV7-2	TRBJ2-3	-	15	medium-sized	CASSLGLSYTDTQYF	TGTGCCAGCAGCTTGGGACTTTCTTACACAGATACGCAGTATTTT
TRBV4-2	TRBJ1-1	TRBD1	15	few	CASSKAGTGGTEAFF	TGTGCCAGCAGCAAAGCCGGGACAGGGGGCACTGAAGCTTTCTTT
TRBV9	TRBJ1-3	TRBD1	15	-	CASSGGQKTGNTIYF	TGTGCCAGCAGCGGGGGACAGAAAACCGGAAACACCATATATTTT
TRBV30	TRBJ1-4	-	15	many	CAWSPSHGGDEKLFF	TGTGCCTGGAGTCCATCACATGGAGGGGATGAAAAACTGTTTTTT
TRBV30	TRBJ2-3	-	16	medium-sized	CAWSVLGGQGTDTQYF	TGTGCCTGGAGTGTACTAGGGGGGCAAGGCACAGATACGCAGTATTTT
TRBV6-2/TRBV6-3	TRBJ1-5	TRBD1	20	many	CASRGPFFSRDSTFNQPQHF	TGTGCCAGCAGGGGTCCGTTTTTTAGCCGGGACAGCACCTTCAATCAGCCCCAGCATTTT